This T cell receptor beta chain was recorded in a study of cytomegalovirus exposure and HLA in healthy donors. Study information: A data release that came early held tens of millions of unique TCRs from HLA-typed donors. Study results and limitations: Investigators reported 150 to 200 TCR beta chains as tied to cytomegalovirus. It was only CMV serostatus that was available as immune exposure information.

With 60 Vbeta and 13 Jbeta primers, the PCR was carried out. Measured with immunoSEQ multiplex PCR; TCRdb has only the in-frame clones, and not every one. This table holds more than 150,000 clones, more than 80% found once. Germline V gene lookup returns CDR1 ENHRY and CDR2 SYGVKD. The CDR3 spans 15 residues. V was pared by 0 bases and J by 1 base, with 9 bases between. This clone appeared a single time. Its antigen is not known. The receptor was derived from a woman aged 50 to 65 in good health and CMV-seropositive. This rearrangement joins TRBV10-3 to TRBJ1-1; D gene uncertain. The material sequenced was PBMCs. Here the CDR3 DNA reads TGTGCCATCAGTGAGTCGACCTGGAGGAACACTGAAGCTTTCTTT. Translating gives CAISESTWRNTEAFF.